Below, 22 T cell receptor beta chains from the same sample are listed, as sequenced in a study of T cell repertoires in cytomegalovirus infection. In TCRdb, the reads were re-called with MiXCR into one record per CDR3 protein. This sample has around 77,000 distinct CDR3 sequences, with 20% to 25% found just once. These receptors are not linked to any known antigen. The sequences come from CD8+ T cells from cultured PBMCs, collected from culture after CMV antigen stimulation. These receptors came from a human donor in good health (CMV status not recorded). Some clones in this sample may be carry-over from other donors' samples.

The gene calls are TRBV6-2 or TRBV6-3 and TRBJ2-3; TRBD2 aligns across 8 bases. V was pared by 0 bases and J by 4 bases, with 6 bases of the junction left unmatched. CDR3 size: 16 residues. The germline CDR1 and CDR2 sequences are MNHEY and SVGEGT. The CDR3 spells CASSYSSGDVADTQYF. DNA of the CDR3: TGTGCCAGCAGTTACTCTAGCGGGGACGTCGCAGATACGCAGTATTTT.

This clonotype was counted only a few times. The rearrangement joins TRBV6-5 to TRBJ2-1; D possibly corresponds to TRBD1 (6 bases). Deletions cut 5 bases from V and 10 bases from J, with 12 bases between. Germline CDR1 MNHEY, CDR2 SVGAGI. The CDR3 runs to 12 residues. The CDR3 region is CASSQGIGEQFF. DNA for the CDR3: TGTGCCAGCAGTCAGGGGATAGGGGAGCAGTTCTTC.

The chain employs TRBV7-2 and TRBJ1-3; D unclear. CDR1 and CDR2 (germline): SGHTA, FQGNSA. Trimming removed 2 bases from V and 3 bases from J, with 11 bases in between. This CDR3 is built from 15 residues. CDR3 sequence reads: CASSLLERSGNTIYF. The CDR3 nucleotides are TGTGCCAGCAGCTTATTAGAGAGGAGTGGAAACACCATATATTTT.

The gene calls are TRBV19 and TRBJ2-2; TRBD2 is a possible D gene (6 bases). The CDR3 has 13 amino acids. Trimming cost V 8 bases and J 7 bases, with 14 bases left between them. Per germline, CDR1 LNHDA and CDR2 SQIVND (reference sequence). The CDR3 DNA reads as TGTGCCAGTTCGGGGGTTTCTGGCGGGGAGCTGTTTTTT. Encoded protein: CASSGVSGGELFF.

This clonotype has a handful of counts. This chain links TRBV7-2 with TRBJ2-1; possibly TRBD1 for D (6 bases). Germline CDR1 reads SGHTA; CDR2 reads FQGNSA. The CDR3 contains 15 residues. Between the trimmed V and J ends, which lost 4 bases and 0 bases, there was a span of 10 bases. CDR3 region: CASSSTGSSYNEQFF. CDR3 nucleotide sequence: TGTGCCAGCAGCTCGACAGGTAGCTCCTACAATGAGCAGTTCTTC.

This clonotype has just a few counts. The V and J genes are TRBV12-3 or TRBV12-4 and TRBJ1-2; D unresolved. The CDR3 runs 11 residues. V gave up 6 bases and J gave up 8 bases, with 10 bases separating them. CDR3 nucleotides: TGTGCCAGCAGCCCCGATACCGGCTACACCTTC. This sequence encodes CASSPDTGYTF.

The CDR3 region is CASRLRTVNTEAFF. The CDR3 DNA reads TGTGCCAGCAGGCTACGGACAGTTAACACTGAAGCTTTCTTT. This rearrangement joins TRBV6-5 to TRBJ1-1; possible D gene TRBD1, 6 bases. The germline CDR1 and CDR2 sequences are MNHEY and SVGAGI. Trimming took off 6 bases at V and 2 bases at J, with 13 bases between the two ends. CDR3 size: 14 residues.

The chain uses TRBV4-1 and TRBJ2-3; perhaps D is TRBD1 or TRBD2 (5 bases each). Trimming removed 0 bases from V and 6 bases from J, with 13 bases in between. CDR1 and CDR2 (germline): MGHRA, YSYEKL. CDR3 length: 15 amino acids. CDR3: CASSQDQGSGDTQYF. CDR3 sequence (DNA): TGCGCCAGCAGCCAAGACCAGGGCTCGGGGGATACGCAGTATTTT.

As regards this clonotype: Since no conserved phenylalanine or tryptophan closes the CDR3, a read error is the likely cause. The DNA is omitted, as the CDR3 cannot be located on it reliably, and the CDR3 follows TCRdb's listing. The V and J genes are TRBV7-2 and TRBJ1-2. The germline gives CDR1 SGHTA, CDR2 FQGNSA. The CDR3 spans 12 amino acids, including both terminal residues. The CDR3 region is CASSFRADDYSL.

The chain links TRBV9 to TRBJ1-3; weak D call: TRBD1 (5 bases). V shed 0 bases and J shed 0 bases, with 10 bases lying between them. CDR1 is SGDLS and CDR2 is YYNGEE in the germline V gene. CDR3 length: 16 amino acids. CDR3 DNA: TGTGCCAGCAGCGTAGGGGGGAGCCACTCTGGAAACACCATATATTTT. Its protein is CASSVGGSHSGNTIYF.

The V call is TRBV12-3 or TRBV12-4, the J call TRBJ2-3, with TRBD1 identical over 7 bases. Trimming removed 5 bases from V and 4 bases from J; junction bases left unmatched: 3. The CDR3 totals 13 residues. The CDR3, as DNA: TGTGCCAGCAGTAGGGGGCGGGCAGATACGCAGTATTTT. This encodes CASSRGRADTQYF.

This clonotype was counted only a few times. CDR3 bases: TGTGCTAGTGGTTCCCGTTCGGGACAGGATTTTAGCAATCAGCCCCAGCATTTT. Residues: CASGSRSGQDFSNQPQHF. The chain uses TRBV12-5 and TRBJ1-5; 8 bases are a match to TRBD1. There are 18 residues in the CDR3. The germline V gene encodes CDR1 LGHNT and CDR2 FRNRAP. V lost 4 bases to trimming and J lost 0 bases; unmatched junction nucleotides: 11. Filled out from reference TRBV12-5 and TRBJ1-5, the complete variable domain reads DARVTQTPRHKVTEMGQEVTMRCQPILGHNTVFWYRQTMMQGLELLAYFRNRAPLDDSGMPKDRFSAEMPDATLATLKIQPSEPRDSAVYFCASGSRSGQDFSNQPQHFGDGTRLSIL.

Only a few counts were recorded for this clonotype. The chain joins TRBV7-8 to TRBJ2-7, with no clear D. V was trimmed by 1 base and J by 3 bases, leaving 7 bases between them. Germline V gives CDR1 SGHVS, CDR2 FQNEAQ. The CDR3 contains 13 residues. CDR3 sequence (DNA): TGTGCCAGCAGCTTAGGCCGGTTCTACGAGCAGTACTTC. Encoded protein: CASSLGRFYEQYF.

This chain uses TRBV6-1 with TRBJ2-7; no firm D call. The CDR3 extends over 13 amino acids. V lost 5 bases, J lost 2 bases, and 10 bases lay in between. Germline CDR1 and CDR2: MNHNS and SASEGT. CDR3 amino acids: CASSYQGTYEQYF. DNA of the CDR3: TGTGCCAGCAGTTACCAAGGGACCTACGAGCAGTACTTC.

This clonotype was recorded a few times. The chain links TRBV28 to TRBJ2-7; TRBD1 agrees at 7 bases. J gave up 0 bases and V 9 bases, and 11 bases lay outside the gene matches. The V gene's germline CDR1 is MDHEN and CDR2 SYDVKM. CDR3 length: 15 amino acids. For the CDR3, the DNA is TGTGCCAGTACAGGGGTGGGGACATCCTCCTACGAGCAGTACTTC. This sequence encodes CASTGVGTSSYEQYF.

This clonotype was recorded a few times. J is TRBJ2-7 and V is TRBV9; 9 nucleotides agree with TRBD1. V lost 3 bases, J lost 3 bases, and 7 bases stayed unmatched. Germline-derived CDR1 and CDR2 are SGDLS and YYNGEE. CDR3 length equals 15 residues. In nucleotides, the CDR3 is TGTGCCAGCAGCGCCGGGACAGGGTTGGACTACGAGCAGTACTTC. This translates into CASSAGTGLDYEQYF.

The sample holds a few counts of this clonotype. The chain uses TRBV7-3 and TRBJ2-1; the match to TRBD2 covers 11 bases. Germline V gene lookup returns CDR1 SGHTA and CDR2 FQGTGA. The ends lost 4 bases at V and 4 bases at J; junction bases unmatched: 3. The CDR3 is made up of 15 amino acids. The CDR3: CASSYSGGEYNEQFF. The CDR3 DNA reads as TGTGCCAGCAGCTATAGCGGGGGGGAATACAATGAGCAGTTCTTC.

This clonotype was seen a handful of times. The CDR3: CASSFRTGGSGETQYF. CDR3 nucleotides: TGCGCCAGCAGCTTCCGGACAGGGGGCTCAGGAGAGACCCAGTACTTC. The chain joins TRBV4-3 to TRBJ2-5; 11 nucleotides line up with TRBD1. CDR1 is LGHNA and CDR2 is YSLEER in the germline V gene. V shed 5 bases, J shed 4 bases, and the junction held 9 bases outside the gene matches. CDR3 length: 16 amino acids.

This clonotype showed up just a few times. The V call is TRBV7-6, the J call TRBJ2-5; TRBD2 matches at 7 bases. Per germline, CDR1 SGHVS and CDR2 FNYEAQ. Trimming at V came to 5 bases and at J to 4 bases, leaving 10 bases not matched to a gene. This CDR3 spans 15 amino acids. CDR3 residues: CASSTSGGLGETQYF. CDR3 DNA sequence: TGTGCCAGCAGCACCTCGGGGGGATTGGGAGAGACCCAGTACTTC. Drawing the rest from reference TRBV7-6 and TRBJ2-5, the complete variable domain is GAGVSQSPRYKVTKRGQDVALRCDPISGHVSLYWYRQALGQGPEFLTYFNYEAQQDKSGLPNDRFSAERPEGSISTLTIQRTEQRDSAMYRCASSTSGGLGETQYFGPGTRLLVL.

There are many counts of this clonotype. CDR3: CASSYYQRGVTDTQYF. The CDR3 nucleotides are TGTGCCAGCAGTTACTACCAGCGGGGGGTTACAGATACGCAGTATTTT. J is TRBJ2-3 and V is TRBV6-2 or TRBV6-3, with 9 nucleotides matching TRBD2. Germline V gives CDR1 MNHEY, CDR2 SVGEGT. This CDR3 is built from 16 residues. V dropped 1 base and J dropped 3; count of bases not matched to a gene: 5.

The chain recombines TRBV12-3 or TRBV12-4 with TRBJ1-5; D is ambiguous. The V and J ends lost 4 bases and 0 bases respectively, with 10 bases between them. This CDR3 comprises 15 residues. Here the CDR3 DNA reads TGTGCCAGCAGTTCCCGACCGAGTAGCAATCAGCCCCAGCATTTT. Translating gives CASSSRPSSNQPQHF.

This clonotype has at least ten counts. The V call is TRBV7-8, the J call TRBJ1-5, with no clear D. CDR1 is SGHVS, CDR2 FQNEAQ, per germline. V was trimmed by 1 base and J by 5 bases, leaving 6 bases between them. This CDR3 has 13 amino acids. This chain's CDR3 is CASSLGPYQPQHF. In nucleotides, the CDR3 is TGTGCCAGCAGCTTAGGCCCTTATCAGCCCCAGCATTTT.